This T cell receptor (beta chain) was documented in a study of blood T cell repertoires in COVID-19. Study in general: Acute and convalescent COVID-19 samples came from the United States, Italy and Spain. The cDNA or gDNA used as material had been derived from T cells, B-cell-depleted T cells, or PBMCs.

In the study's own analysis: Estimation of nucleated cell counts was performed using reference gene primer amplification. Method: immunoSEQ multiplex PCR; TCRdb's copy keeps in-frame clones and lacks some. The V and J calls and clone size were taken over from that table, and D and trimming were inferred from the DNA. The data hold hundreds of thousands of clones, with approximately 91% observed a single time. V lost 4 bases to trimming and J lost 4 bases; unmatched junction nucleotides: 14. CDR1 SGHTA and CDR2 FQGTGA come from the germline V gene. This CDR3 region has 19 residues. V and J are TRBV7-3 and TRBJ2-2; 11 nucleotides line up with TRBD2. What was sequenced was peripheral blood. This receptor was obtained from a woman aged 60-70 years with acute or convalescent COVID-19. CDR3 residues: CASSSTGTSGWGGTGELFF. CDR3 sequence (DNA): TGTGCCAGCAGCTCCACCGGGACTAGCGGCTGGGGGGGCACCGGGGAGCTGTTTTTT. Based on the CDR3 plus reference TRBV7-3 and TRBJ2-2, the full variable domain is GAGVSQTPSNKVTEKGKYVELRCDPISGHTALYWYRQSLGQGPEFLIYFQGTGAADDSGLPNDRFFAVRPEGSVSTLKIQRTERGDSAVYLCASSSTGTSGWGGTGELFFGEGSRLTVL.